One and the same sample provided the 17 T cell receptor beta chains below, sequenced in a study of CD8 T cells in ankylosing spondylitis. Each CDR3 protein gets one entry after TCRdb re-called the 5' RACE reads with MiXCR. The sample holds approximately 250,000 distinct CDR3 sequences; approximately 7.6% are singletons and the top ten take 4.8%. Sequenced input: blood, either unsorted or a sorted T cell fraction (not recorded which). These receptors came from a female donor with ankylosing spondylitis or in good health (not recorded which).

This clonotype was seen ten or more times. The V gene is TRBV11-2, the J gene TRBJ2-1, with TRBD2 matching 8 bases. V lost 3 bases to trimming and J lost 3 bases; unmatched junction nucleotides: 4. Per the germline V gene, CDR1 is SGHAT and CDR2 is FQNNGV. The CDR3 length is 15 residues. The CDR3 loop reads CASSFSGEGYNEQFF. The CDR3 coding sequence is TGTGCCAGCAGCTTTAGCGGGGAAGGCTACAATGAGCAGTTCTTC.

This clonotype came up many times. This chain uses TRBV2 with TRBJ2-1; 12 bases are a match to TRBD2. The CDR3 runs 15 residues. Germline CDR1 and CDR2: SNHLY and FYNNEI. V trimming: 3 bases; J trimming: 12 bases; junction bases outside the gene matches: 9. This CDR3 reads CASSEASGRAFRQFF. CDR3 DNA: TGTGCCAGCAGTGAGGCTAGCGGGAGGGCCTTTCGGCAGTTCTTC.

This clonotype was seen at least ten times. CDR3 DNA sequence: TGTGCCAGCAGTTTAGTTAGCAATCAGCCCCAGCATTTT. Its translation: CASSLVSNQPQHF. The J gene is TRBJ1-5, the V gene TRBV12-3 or TRBV12-4; unclear D gene. V lost 1 base to trimming and J lost 0 bases, with 1 base between them. This CDR3 spans 13 amino acids.

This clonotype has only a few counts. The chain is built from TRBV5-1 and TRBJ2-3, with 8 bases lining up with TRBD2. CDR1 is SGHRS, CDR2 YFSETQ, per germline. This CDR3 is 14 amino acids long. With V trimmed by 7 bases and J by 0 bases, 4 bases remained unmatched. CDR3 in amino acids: CASVGTRSTDTQYF. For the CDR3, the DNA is TGCGCCAGCGTTGGGACTAGGAGCACAGATACGCAGTATTTT.

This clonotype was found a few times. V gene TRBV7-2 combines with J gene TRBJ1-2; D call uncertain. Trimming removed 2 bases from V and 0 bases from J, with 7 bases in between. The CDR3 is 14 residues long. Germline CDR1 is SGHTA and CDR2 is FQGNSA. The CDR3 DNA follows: TGTGCCAGCAGCTTAAGGGCAACTAACTATGGCTACACCTTC. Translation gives CASSLRATNYGYTF.

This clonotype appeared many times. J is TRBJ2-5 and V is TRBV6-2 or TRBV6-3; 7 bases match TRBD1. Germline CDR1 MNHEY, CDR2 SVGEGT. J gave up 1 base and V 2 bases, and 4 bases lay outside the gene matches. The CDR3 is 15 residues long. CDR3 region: CASSYTGQIQETQYF. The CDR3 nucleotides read TGTGCCAGCAGTTACACGGGACAGATCCAAGAGACCCAGTACTTC.

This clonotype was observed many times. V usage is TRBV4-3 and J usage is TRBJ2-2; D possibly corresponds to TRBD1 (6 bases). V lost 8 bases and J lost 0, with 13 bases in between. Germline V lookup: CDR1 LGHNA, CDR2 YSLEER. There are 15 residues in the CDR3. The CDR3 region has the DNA TGCGCCAGCGCCGCAGGGGTACCGAACACCGGGGAGCTGTTTTTT. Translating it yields CASAAGVPNTGELFF.

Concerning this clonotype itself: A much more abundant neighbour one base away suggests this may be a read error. CDR3 amino acids: CASSQGPGGPEASGNTIYF. The CDR3 nucleotides read TGCGCCAGCAGCCAAGGCCCGGGGGGCCCAGAGGCATCCGGAAACACCATATATTTT. The V call is TRBV4-1, the J call TRBJ1-3, with D maybe TRBD1 (6 bases). Trimming took off 1 base at V and 4 bases at J, with 23 bases between the two ends. The CDR3 is 19 amino acids. CDR1 and CDR2 (germline): MGHRA, YSYEKL.

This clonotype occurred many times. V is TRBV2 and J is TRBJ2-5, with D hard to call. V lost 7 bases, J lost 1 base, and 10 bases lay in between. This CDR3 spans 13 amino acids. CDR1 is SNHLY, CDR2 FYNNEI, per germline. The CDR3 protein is CASNSDSQETQYF. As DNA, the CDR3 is TGTGCCAGCAACTCGGATAGCCAAGAGACCCAGTACTTC.

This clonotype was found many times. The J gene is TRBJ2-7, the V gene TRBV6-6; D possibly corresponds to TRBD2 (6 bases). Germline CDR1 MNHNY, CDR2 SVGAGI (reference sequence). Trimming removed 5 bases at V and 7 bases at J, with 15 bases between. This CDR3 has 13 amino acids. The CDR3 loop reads CASSASPSVEQYF. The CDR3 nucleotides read TGTGCCAGCAGTGCGTCGCCTAGCGTTGAGCAGTACTTC.

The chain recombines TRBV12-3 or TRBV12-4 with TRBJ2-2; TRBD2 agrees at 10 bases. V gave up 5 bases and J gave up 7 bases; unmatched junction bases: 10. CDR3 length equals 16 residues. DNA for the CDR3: TGTGCCAGCAGTCCCGGACTAGCGGAGAGGGGCGGGGAGCTGTTTTTT. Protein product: CASSPGLAERGGELFF.

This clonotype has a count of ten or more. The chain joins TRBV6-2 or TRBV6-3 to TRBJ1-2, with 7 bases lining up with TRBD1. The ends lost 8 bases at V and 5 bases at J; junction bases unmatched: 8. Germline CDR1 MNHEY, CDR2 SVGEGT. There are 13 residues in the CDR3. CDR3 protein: CASSGTVNYGYTF. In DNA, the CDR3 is TGTGCCAGCTCCGGGACAGTGAATTATGGCTACACCTTC.

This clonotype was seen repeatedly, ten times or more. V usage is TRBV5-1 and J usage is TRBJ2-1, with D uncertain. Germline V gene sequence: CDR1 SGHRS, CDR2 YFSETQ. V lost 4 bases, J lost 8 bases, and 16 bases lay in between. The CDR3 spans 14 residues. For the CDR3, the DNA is TGCGCCAGCAGCCCCATCTTCTGGGTTGATGAGCAGTTCTTC. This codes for CASSPIFWVDEQFF.

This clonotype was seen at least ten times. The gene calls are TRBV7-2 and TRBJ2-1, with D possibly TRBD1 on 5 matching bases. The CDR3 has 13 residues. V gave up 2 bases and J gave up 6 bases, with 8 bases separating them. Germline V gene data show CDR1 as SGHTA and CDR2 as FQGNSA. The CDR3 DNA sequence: TGTGCCAGCAGCTTATACAGGACCAATGAGCAGTTCTTC. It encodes CASSLYRTNEQFF.

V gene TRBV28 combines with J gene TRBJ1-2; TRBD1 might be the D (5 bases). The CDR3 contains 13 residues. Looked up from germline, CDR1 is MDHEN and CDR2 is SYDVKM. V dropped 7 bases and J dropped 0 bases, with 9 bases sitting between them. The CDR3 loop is CASNLGANYGYTF. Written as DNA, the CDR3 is TGTGCCAGCAATTTGGGGGCTAACTATGGCTACACCTTC.

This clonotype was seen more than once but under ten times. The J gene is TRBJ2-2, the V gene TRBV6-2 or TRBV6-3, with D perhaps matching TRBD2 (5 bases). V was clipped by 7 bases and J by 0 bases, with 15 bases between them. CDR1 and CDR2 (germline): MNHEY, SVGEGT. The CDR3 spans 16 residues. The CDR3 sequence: CASTVLGVANTGELFF. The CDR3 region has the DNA TGTGCCAGCACCGTACTCGGGGTCGCGAACACCGGGGAGCTGTTTTTT.

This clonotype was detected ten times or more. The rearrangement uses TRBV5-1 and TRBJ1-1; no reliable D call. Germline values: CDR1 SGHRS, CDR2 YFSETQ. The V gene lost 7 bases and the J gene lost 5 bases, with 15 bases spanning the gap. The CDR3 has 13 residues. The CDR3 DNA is TGCGCCAGCGACCCCGGAGGTGGAACTGAAGCTTTCTTT. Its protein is CASDPGGGTEAFF.